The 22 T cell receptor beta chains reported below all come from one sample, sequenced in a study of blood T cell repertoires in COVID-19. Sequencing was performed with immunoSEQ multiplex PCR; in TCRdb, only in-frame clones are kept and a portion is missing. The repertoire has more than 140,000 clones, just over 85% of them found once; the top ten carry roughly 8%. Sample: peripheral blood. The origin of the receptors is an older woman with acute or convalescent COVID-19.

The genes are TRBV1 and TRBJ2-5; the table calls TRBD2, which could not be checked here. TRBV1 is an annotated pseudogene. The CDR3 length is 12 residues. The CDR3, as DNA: TGCACCAGCAGCAGCCGGACTGGCTGGCGCTACTTC. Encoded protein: CTSSSRTGWRYF.

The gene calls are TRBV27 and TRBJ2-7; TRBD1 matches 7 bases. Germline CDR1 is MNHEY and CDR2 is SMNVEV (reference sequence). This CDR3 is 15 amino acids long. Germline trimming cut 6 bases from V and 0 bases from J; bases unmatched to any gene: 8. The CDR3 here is CASSTTGTDSYEQYF. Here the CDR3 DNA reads TGTGCCAGCAGCACCACCGGGACAGACTCCTACGAGCAGTACTTC.

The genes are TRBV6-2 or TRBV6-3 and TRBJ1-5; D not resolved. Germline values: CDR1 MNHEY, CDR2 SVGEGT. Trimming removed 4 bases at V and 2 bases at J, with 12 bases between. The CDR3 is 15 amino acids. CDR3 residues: CASSLGQVGNQPQHF. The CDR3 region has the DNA TGTGCCAGCAGTTTGGGTCAGGTTGGCAATCAGCCCCAGCATTTT.

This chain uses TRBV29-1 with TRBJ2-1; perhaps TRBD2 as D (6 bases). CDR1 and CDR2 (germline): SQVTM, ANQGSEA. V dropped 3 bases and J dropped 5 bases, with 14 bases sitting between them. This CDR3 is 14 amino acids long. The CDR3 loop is CSVDRRARDNEQFF. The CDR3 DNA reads TGCAGCGTTGATAGGAGGGCTAGGGACAATGAGCAGTTCTTC.

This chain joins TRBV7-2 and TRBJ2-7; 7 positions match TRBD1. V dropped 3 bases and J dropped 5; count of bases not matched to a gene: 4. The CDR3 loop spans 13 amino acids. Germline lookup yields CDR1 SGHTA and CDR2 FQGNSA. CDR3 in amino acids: CASSLRQGNEQYF. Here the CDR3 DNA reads TGTGCCAGCAGCTTGAGACAGGGCAACGAGCAGTACTTC.

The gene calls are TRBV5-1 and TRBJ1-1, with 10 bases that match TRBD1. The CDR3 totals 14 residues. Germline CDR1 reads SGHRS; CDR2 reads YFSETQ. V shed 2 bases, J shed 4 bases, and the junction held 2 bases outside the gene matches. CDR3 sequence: CASSFGTGVTEAFF. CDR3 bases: TGCGCCAGCAGCTTCGGGACAGGGGTCACTGAAGCTTTCTTT.

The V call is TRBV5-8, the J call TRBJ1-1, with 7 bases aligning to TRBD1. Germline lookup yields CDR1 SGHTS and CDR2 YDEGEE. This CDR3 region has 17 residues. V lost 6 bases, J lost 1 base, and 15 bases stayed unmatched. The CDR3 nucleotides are TGTGCCAGCATCAAATTGAGGGGGCAGAGGTGGAACACTGAAGCTTTCTTT. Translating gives CASIKLRGQRWNTEAFF.

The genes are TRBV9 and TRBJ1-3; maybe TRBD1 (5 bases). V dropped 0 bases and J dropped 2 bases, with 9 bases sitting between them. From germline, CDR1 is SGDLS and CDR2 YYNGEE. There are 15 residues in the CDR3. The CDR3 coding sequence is TGTGCCAGCAGCGTAGCTCCAGGGCCTGGAAACACCATATATTTT. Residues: CASSVAPGPGNTIYF.

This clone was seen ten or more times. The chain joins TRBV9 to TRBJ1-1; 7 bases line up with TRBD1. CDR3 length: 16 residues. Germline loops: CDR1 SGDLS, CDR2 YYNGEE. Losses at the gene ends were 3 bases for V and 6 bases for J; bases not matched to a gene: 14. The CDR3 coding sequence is TGTGCCAGCAGCGAGAGGACAGGCCTAACGTCCGCTGAAGCTTTCTTT. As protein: CASSERTGLTSAEAFF.

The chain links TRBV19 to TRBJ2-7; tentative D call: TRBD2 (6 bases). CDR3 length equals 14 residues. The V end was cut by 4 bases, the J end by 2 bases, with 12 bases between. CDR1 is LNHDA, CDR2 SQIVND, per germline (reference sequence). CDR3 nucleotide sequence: TGTGCCAGTAGTAGGGGGGACGGTCCCTACGAGCAGTACTTC. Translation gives CASSRGDGPYEQYF.

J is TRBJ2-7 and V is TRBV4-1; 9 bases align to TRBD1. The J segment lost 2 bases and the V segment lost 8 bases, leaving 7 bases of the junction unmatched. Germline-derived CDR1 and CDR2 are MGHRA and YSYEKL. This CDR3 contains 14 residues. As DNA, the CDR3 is TGCGCCAGCTCTTCCGGGACAGGGACCTACGAGCAGTACTTC. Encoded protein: CASSSGTGTYEQYF.

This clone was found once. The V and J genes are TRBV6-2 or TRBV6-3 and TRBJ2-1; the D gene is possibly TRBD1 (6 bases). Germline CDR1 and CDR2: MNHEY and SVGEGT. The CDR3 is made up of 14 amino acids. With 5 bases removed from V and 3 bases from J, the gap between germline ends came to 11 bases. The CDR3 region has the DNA TGTGCCAGCAGTCTCCAGGGGAGCTACAATGAGCAGTTCTTC. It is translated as CASSLQGSYNEQFF.

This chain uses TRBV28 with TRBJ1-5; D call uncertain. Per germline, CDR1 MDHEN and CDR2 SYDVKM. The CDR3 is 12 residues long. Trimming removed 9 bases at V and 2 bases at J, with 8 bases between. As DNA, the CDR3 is TGTGCCAGTTTCCAGGGCAATCAGCCCCAGCATTTT. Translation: CASFQGNQPQHF.

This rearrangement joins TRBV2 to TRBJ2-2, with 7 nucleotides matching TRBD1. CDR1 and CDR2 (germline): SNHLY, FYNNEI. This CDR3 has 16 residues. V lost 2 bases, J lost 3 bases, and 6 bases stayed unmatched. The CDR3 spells CASSEKTGFDTGELFF. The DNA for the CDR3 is TGTGCCAGCAGTGAAAAGACAGGGTTCGACACCGGGGAGCTGTTTTTT.

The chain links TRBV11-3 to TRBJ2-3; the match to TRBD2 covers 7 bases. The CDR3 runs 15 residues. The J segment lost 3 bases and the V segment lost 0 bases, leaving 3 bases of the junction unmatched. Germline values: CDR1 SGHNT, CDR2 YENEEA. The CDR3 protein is CASSLEGGGTDTQYF. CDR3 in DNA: TGTGCCAGCAGCTTAGAAGGCGGGGGAACAGATACGCAGTATTTT.

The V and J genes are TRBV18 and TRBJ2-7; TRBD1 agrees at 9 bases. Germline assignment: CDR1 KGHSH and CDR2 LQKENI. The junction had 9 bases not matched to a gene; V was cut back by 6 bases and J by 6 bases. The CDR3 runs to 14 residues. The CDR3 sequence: CASSPGQGTGEQYF. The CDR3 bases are TGTGCCAGCTCCCCGGGACAGGGCACTGGCGAGCAGTACTTC.

CDR3 nucleotides: TGTGCCTGCAAGGGGACGAGGGGGAGTTCACCCCTCCACTTT. This gives the protein CACKGTRGSSPLHF. The chain is built from TRBV30 and TRBJ1-6; a weak D match, TRBD1 (6 bases). Germline V gene lookup returns CDR1 GTSNPN and CDR2 SVGIG (reference sequence). V shed 6 bases and J shed 9 bases, with 18 bases lying between them. The CDR3 is 14 residues long.

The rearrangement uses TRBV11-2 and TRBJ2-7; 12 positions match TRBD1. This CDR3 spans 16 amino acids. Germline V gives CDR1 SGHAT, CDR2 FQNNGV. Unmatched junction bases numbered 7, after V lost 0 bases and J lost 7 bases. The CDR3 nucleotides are TGTGCCAGCAGCTTAGAGGGACAGGGGGCCCTTCGAGAGCAGTACTTC. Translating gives CASSLEGQGALREQYF.

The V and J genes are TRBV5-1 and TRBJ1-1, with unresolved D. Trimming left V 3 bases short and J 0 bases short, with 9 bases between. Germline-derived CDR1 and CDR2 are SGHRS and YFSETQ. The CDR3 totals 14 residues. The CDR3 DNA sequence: TGCGCCAGCAGCTCCTCGACATTGAACACTGAAGCTTTCTTT. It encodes CASSSSTLNTEAFF.

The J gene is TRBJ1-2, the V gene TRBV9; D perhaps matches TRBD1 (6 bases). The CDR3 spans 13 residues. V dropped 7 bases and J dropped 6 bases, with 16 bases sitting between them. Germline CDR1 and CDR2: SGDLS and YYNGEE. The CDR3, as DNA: TGTGCCAGCCAGTCGGGGGGGCCCAATGGCTACACCTTC. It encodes CASQSGGPNGYTF.

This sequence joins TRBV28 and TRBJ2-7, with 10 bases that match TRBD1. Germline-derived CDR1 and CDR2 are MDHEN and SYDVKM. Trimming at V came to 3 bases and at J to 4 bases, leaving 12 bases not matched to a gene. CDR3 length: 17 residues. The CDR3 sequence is CASSFGRWGQGTYEQYF. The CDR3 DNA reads TGTGCCAGCAGTTTCGGTCGTTGGGGACAGGGGACGTACGAGCAGTACTTC.

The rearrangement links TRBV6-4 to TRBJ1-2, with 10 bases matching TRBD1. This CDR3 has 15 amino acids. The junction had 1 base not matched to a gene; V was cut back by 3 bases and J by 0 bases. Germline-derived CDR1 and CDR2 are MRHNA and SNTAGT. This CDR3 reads CASSEGTGANYGYTF. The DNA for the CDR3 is TGTGCCAGCAGTGAGGGGACAGGGGCTAACTATGGCTACACCTTC.